The source of this TCR beta chain is a study of cytomegalovirus exposure and HLA in healthy donors. Amplification used 60 Vbeta primers and 13 Jbeta primers. Per the original methods: The count from a later analysis was some 80 million unique TCR beta chains, approximately 9.9 million of them shared. Profiling relied on immunoSEQ multiplex PCR, and the TCRdb table lists in-frame clones only, not all of them. V and J calls and clone size are copied from that table; D and trimming were computed from the DNA. The repertoire consists of more than 140,000 clones, with over 60% occurring once and the leading ten covering approximately 0.66%. CDR3 length: 15 amino acids. V trimming: 3 bases; J trimming: 7 bases; junction bases outside the gene matches: 6. From germline, CDR1 is MGHDK and CDR2 SYGVNS. On this clone: Antigen specificity is unknown.

Study-level findings and limits: Another analysis was done later, and it associated fewer than 20,000 TCR beta sequences with HLA alleles at 0.05 false discovery rate.

Specimen: PBMCs. The origin of this receptor is a male donor in good health and CMV-seronegative. The chain links TRBV25-1 to TRBJ1-2; TRBD1 agrees at 12 bases. The CDR3 spells CASSDPGQGAGGYTF. The CDR3 DNA sequence: TGTGCCAGCAGTGACCCGGGACAGGGGGCCGGTGGCTACACCTTC.